These 16 T cell receptor beta chains came from one sample sequenced in a study of T-cell reconstitution after alpha-beta-depleted transplantation in children (TCRdb year 2016). The protocol used for the library was PCR. The run used an Illumina HiSeq 2500. To normalize quantification of the TCRbeta repertoire, the TCR libraries were built with molecular barcoding that relied on unique molecular identifiers. TCRdb reworked the public reads: Q25 trimming with fastp, MiXCR clone assembly, productive beta chains retained. Rows matching on CDR3 protein sequence are summarized as one entry with the most common DNA and genes. Across this sample there are 490,000 or so distinct CDR3 sequences, with 9.5% to 15% seen only once. The ten top clones hold about 5.4% of the sample. Material: PBMCs from the stem cell graft donor, obtained from the stem cell graft. The receptors stem from a human donor who donated a stem cell graft to a child with combined immunodeficiency.

This clonotype appeared a few times. The chain carries TRBV29-1 and TRBJ2-7, with TRBD1 as a possible D gene (8 bases). CDR3 length: 14 residues. The germline CDR1 and CDR2 sequences are SQVTM and ANQGSEA. The ends were cut back, 1 base at V and 5 bases at J, with 15 bases in the middle. This CDR3 reads CSVEGQGRDHEQYF. The CDR3 DNA is TGCAGCGTTGAAGGACAGGGGAGGGACCACGAGCAGTACTTC.

CDR3 nucleotides: TGTGCCAGCTGTTGGGGCGGGCTAGCGGGAGGTTTGATCAATGAGCAGTTCTTC. This encodes CASCWGGLAGGLINEQFF. V and J are TRBV7-6 and TRBJ2-1, with 11 bases matching TRBD2. The germline CDR1 and CDR2 sequences are SGHVS and FNYEAQ. The J segment lost 6 bases and the V segment lost 8 bases, leaving 18 bases of the junction unmatched. This CDR3 contains 18 residues.

The chain is built from TRBV11-2 and TRBJ1-1; the match to TRBD1 covers 8 bases. Losses at the gene ends were 2 bases for V and 6 bases for J; bases not matched to a gene: 8. Germline loops: CDR1 SGHAT, CDR2 FQNNGV. CDR3 length: 15 residues. CDR3 sequence: CASSLLLRGQAEAFF. CDR3 DNA: TGTGCCAGCAGCTTACTTCTCAGGGGGCAAGCTGAAGCTTTCTTT.

This chain connects TRBV29-1 to TRBJ2-5, with 7 bases fitting TRBD1. CDR3 size: 14 residues. V was pared by 6 bases and J by 0 bases, with 7 bases of the junction left unmatched. Germline V gene sequence: CDR1 SQVTM, CDR2 ANQGSEA. The CDR3 nucleotides are TGCAGCGTGGCCGGGACAGCCTACCAAGAGACCCAGTACTTC. Translation gives CSVAGTAYQETQYF.

The CDR3, as DNA: TGTGCCAGCAGTCCCCGCACACCCCGGCCCGATGAGCAGTTCTTC. Translated: CASSPRTPRPDEQFF. The chain combines TRBV12-3 or TRBV12-4 with TRBJ2-1; D gene uncertain. Trimming pared 5 bases from V and 8 bases from J, leaving 19 bases between. This CDR3 has 15 residues.

Concerning this clonotype itself: This may be a read error: a much more frequent sequence differs by one nucleotide. This CDR3 is missing its conserved last phenylalanine or tryptophan, likely due to a read error. V and J are TRBV5-1 and TRBJ2-2, with TRBD2 identical over 7 bases. CDR3 length: 14 residues. V shed 4 bases, J shed 5 bases, and the junction held 5 bases outside the gene matches. Per the germline V gene, CDR1 is SGHRS and CDR2 is YFSETQ. CDR3: CASSTSVTTGELFV. CDR3 nucleotides: TGCGCCAGCAGCACTAGCGTTACTACCGGGGAGCTGTTTGTT.

The rearrangement links TRBV20-1 to TRBJ2-7; D might be TRBD1 or TRBD2, each matching 5 bases. V lost 4 bases to trimming and J lost 2 bases, with 9 bases between them. Per germline, CDR1 DFQATT and CDR2 SNEGSKA (reference sequence). The CDR3 covers 12 residues. The CDR3 coding sequence is TGCAGTGCTATGGGGACCGCCTACGAGCAGTACTTC. Its translation is CSAMGTAYEQYF.

In its sample, this clonotype was seen many times. V is TRBV12-3 or TRBV12-4 and J is TRBJ1-3; tentatively, D is TRBD1 (5 bases). Trimming took off 1 base at V and 8 bases at J, with 9 bases between the two ends. This CDR3 has 13 amino acids. CDR3 region: CASSLVGGDTIYF. In DNA, the CDR3 is TGTGCCAGCAGTTTAGTTGGAGGGGACACCATATATTTT.

The V call is TRBV27, the J call TRBJ1-4, with TRBD1 matching 7 bases. V lost 5 bases to trimming and J lost 4 bases; unmatched junction nucleotides: 7. This CDR3 comprises 15 residues. Per the germline V gene, CDR1 is MNHEY and CDR2 is SMNVEV (reference sequence). CDR3 sequence (DNA): TGTGCCAGCAGTACAAGGACAGGCGGTAATGAAAAACTGTTTTTT. Translating gives CASSTRTGGNEKLFF.

The table lists this clonotype with a few counts. The CDR3 here is CASSYTQAGTSSEQYF. The CDR3 DNA follows: TGTGCCAGCAGTTACACCCAAGCCGGGACTAGCTCCGAGCAGTACTTC. The V gene is TRBV6-2 or TRBV6-3, the J gene TRBJ2-7; 9 nucleotides match TRBD2. The CDR3 loop spans 16 amino acids. The junction had 11 bases not matched to a gene; V was cut back by 2 bases and J by 6 bases. Germline assignment: CDR1 MNHEY and CDR2 SVGEGT.

The V call is TRBV19, the J call TRBJ1-2; D gene uncertain. V was pared by 2 bases and J by 7 bases, with 23 bases between. This CDR3 is built from 17 residues. Per germline, CDR1 LNHDA and CDR2 SQIVND (reference sequence). The CDR3: CASSIRRRRGALGGYTF. The CDR3 DNA follows: TGTGCCAGTAGTATAAGGCGAAGACGGGGAGCCCTTGGTGGCTACACCTTC.

The chain carries TRBV10-3 and TRBJ1-1, with 7 bases that match TRBD1. The CDR3 spans 12 residues. CDR1 and CDR2 from the germline V gene are ENHRY and SYGVKD. The J segment lost 4 bases and the V segment lost 9 bases, leaving 5 bases of the junction unmatched. As DNA, the CDR3 is TGTGCCATAAGGGGGCTGGGCACTGAAGCTTTCTTT. Translated: CAIRGLGTEAFF.

The genes are TRBV6-1 and TRBJ1-5; D is perhaps TRBD1 (6 bases). Germline V gives CDR1 MNHNS, CDR2 SASEGT. There are 13 residues in the CDR3. Trimming took 8 bases from V and 3 from J, leaving 11 bases between them. CDR3 region: CASGTGINQPQHF. The CDR3 region has the DNA TGTGCCAGCGGTACAGGGATCAATCAGCCCCAGCATTTT.

This clonotype was detected many times. This chain connects TRBV30 to TRBJ1-2; 7 bases are a match to TRBD1. Germline CDR1 reads GTSNPN; CDR2 reads SVGIG (reference sequence). The CDR3 has 14 residues. V lost 6 bases and J lost 2; bases outside the gene matches: 9. Here the CDR3 DNA reads TGTGCCTGTCGACGACAGGGAAGGAACTATGGCTACACCTTC. Protein sequence: CACRRQGRNYGYTF.

The rearrangement uses TRBV12-3 or TRBV12-4 and TRBJ2-3; TRBD2 matches 7 bases. This CDR3 has 16 amino acids. V lost 3 bases to trimming and J lost 0 bases; unmatched junction nucleotides: 6. Here the CDR3 reads CASSFWVSGSTDTQYF. The DNA of the CDR3 is TGTGCCAGCAGTTTTTGGGTTAGCGGGAGCACAGATACGCAGTATTTT.

Many counts were recorded for this clonotype. V and J are TRBV29-1 and TRBJ2-5; no firm D call. This CDR3 spans 12 amino acids. V was cut by 0 bases and J by 5 bases, with 7 bases left in between. CDR1 is SQVTM and CDR2 is ANQGSEA in the germline V gene. The CDR3 here is CSVEEGSETQYF. CDR3 DNA sequence: TGCAGCGTTGAAGAAGGGTCGGAGACCCAGTACTTC.